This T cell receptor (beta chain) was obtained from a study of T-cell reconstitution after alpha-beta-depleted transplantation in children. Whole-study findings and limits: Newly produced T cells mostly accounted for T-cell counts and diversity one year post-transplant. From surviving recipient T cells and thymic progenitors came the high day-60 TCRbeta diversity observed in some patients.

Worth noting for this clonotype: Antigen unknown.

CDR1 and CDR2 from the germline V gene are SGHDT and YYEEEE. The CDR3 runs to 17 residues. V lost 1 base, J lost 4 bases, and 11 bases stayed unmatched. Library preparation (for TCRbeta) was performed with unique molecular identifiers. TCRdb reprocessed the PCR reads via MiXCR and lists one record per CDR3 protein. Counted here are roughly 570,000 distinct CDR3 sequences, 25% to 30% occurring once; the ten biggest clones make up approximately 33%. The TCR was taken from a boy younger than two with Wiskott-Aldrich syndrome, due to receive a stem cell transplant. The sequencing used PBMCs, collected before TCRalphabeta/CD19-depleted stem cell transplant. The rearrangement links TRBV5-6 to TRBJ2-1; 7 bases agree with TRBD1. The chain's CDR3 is CASSLSPAGGQYNEQFF. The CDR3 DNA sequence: TGTGCCAGCAGCTTGAGCCCGGCAGGGGGACAATACAATGAGCAGTTCTTC.